There are a few counts of the clone carrying this T cell receptor beta chain. Its antigen is undetermined. V lost 0 bases, J lost 1 base, and 16 bases lay in between. The CDR3 loop spans 17 amino acids. Looked up from germline, CDR1 is SGHRS and CDR2 is YFSETQ. TCRdb reprocessed the 5' RACE reads via MiXCR and lists one record per CDR3 protein. The table includes under 350,000 distinct CDR3 sequences, roughly 8.6% detected once. The data were obtained in a study of identical twins. Notes on the study in general: Cord blood beta clonotypes that were abundant carried fewer insertions, and memory repertoires showed no such trend. An excess of low generation probability was shown by twin-shared out-of-frame alpha sequences. The study found weaker excess twin sharing in beta out-of-frame sequences.

The same data also went into a second study, on yellow fever vaccine responses in identical twins. That publication notes: It has been reported that, in twins, the vaccine T cell response seemed partly convergent and partly personalized.

This TCR was recovered from a woman between 18 and 29 years old in good health. V is TRBV5-1 and J is TRBJ1-1; D perhaps matches TRBD1 (5 bases). Sequenced input: CD8+ T cells sorted from blood. Here the CDR3 reads CASSLGGGRGRNTEAFF. As DNA, the CDR3 is TGCGCCAGCAGCTTGGGGGGGGGACGTGGGAGGAACACTGAAGCTTTCTTT.